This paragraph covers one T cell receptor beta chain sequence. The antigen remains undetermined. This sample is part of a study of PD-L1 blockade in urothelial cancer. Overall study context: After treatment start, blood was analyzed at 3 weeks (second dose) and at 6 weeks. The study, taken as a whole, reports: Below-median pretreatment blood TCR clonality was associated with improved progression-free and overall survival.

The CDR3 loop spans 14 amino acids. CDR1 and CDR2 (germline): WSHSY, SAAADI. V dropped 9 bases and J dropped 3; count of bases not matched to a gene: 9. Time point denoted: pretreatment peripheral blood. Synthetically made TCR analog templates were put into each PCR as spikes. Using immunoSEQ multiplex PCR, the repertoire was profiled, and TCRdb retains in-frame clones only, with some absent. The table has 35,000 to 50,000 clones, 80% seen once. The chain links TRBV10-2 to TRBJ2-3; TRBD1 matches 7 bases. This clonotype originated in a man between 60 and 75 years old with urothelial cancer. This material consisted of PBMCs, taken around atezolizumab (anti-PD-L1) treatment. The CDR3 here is CASTSGQATDTQYF. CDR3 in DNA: TGCGCCAGTACGTCTGGACAGGCAACAGATACGCAGTATTTT.